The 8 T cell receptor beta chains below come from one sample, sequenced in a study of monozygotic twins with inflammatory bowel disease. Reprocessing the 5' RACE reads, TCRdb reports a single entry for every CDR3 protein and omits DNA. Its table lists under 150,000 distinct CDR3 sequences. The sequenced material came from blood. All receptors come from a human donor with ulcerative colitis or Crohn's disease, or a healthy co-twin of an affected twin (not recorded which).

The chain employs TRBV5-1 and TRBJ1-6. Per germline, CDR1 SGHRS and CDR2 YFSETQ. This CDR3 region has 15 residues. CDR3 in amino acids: CASRGPSGDNSPLHF.

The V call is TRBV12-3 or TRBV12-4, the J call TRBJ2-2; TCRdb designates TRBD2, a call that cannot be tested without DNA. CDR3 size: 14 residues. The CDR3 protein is CASSPRGYGGELFF.

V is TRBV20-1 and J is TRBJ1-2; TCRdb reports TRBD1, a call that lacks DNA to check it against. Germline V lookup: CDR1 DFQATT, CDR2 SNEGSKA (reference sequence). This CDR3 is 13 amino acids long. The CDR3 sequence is CSATTENNYGYTF.

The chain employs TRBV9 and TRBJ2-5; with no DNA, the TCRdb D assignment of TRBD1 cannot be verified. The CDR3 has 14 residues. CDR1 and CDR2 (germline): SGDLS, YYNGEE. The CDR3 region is CASSVGGVGETQYF.

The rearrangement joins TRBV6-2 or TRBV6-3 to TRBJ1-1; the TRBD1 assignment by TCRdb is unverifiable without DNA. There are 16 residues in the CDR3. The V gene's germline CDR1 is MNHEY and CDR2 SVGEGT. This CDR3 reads CASSYSRDNPNTEAFF.

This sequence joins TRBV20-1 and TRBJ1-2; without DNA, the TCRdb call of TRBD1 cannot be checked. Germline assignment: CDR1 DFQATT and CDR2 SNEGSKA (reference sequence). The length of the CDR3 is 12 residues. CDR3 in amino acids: CSASQGVDGYTF.

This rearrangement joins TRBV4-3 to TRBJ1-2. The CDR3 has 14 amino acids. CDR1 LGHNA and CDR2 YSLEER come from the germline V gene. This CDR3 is CASSQDLGLDGYTF.

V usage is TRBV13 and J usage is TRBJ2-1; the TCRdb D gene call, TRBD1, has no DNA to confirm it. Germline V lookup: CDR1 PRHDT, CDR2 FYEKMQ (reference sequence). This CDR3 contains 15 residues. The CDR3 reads CASSSTGTGGNEHFF.